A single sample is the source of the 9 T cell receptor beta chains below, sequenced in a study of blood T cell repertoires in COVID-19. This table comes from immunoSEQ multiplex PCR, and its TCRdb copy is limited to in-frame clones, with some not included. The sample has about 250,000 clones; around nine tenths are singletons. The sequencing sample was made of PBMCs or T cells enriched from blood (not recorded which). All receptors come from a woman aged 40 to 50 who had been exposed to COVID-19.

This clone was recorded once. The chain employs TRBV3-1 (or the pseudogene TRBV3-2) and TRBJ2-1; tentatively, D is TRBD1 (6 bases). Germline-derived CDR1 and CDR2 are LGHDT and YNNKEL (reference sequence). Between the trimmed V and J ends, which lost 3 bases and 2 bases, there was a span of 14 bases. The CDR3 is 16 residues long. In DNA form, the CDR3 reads TGTGCCAGCAGCCATGCCGGACAGAATCCCTACAATGAGCAGTTCTTC. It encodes CASSHAGQNPYNEQFF.

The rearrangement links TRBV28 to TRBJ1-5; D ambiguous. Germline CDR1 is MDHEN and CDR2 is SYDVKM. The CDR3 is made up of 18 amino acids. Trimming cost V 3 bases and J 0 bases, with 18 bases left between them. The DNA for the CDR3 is TGTGCCAGCAGTTTTGCCGATTTTAAGAGTTTTAGCAATCAGCCCCAGCATTTT. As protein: CASSFADFKSFSNQPQHF.

The CDR3 sequence is CASSFAGGLQNEQFF. For the CDR3, the DNA is TGCGCCAGCAGCTTCGCCGGGGGACTACAGAATGAGCAGTTCTTC. This chain joins TRBV5-1 and TRBJ2-1; the match to TRBD2 covers 7 bases. Germline values: CDR1 SGHRS, CDR2 YFSETQ. V lost 2 bases, J lost 7 bases, and 9 bases stayed unmatched. The CDR3 spans 15 residues.

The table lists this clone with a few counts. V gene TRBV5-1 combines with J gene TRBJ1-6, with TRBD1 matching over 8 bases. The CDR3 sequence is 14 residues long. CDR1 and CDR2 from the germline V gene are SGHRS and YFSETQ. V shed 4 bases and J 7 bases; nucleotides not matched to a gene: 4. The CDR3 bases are TGCGCCAGCAGCCTGGACAGGGCGAATTCACCCCTCCACTTT. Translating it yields CASSLDRANSPLHF.

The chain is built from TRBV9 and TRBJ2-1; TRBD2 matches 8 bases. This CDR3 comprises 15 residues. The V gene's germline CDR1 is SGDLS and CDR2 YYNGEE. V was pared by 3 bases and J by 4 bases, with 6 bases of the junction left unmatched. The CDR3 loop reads CASSAGGGQYNEQFF. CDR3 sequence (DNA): TGTGCCAGCAGCGCCGGGGGGGGCCAGTACAATGAGCAGTTCTTC.

In DNA, the CDR3 is TGTGCCAGCAGCAAATGGCAGGGACAAGAGACCCAGTACTTC. Encoded protein: CASSKWQGQETQYF. The rearrangement uses TRBV21-1 and TRBJ2-5; TRBD1 was called by the table and not checked on the DNA. TRBV21-1 is flagged as a pseudogene. The CDR3 totals 14 residues.

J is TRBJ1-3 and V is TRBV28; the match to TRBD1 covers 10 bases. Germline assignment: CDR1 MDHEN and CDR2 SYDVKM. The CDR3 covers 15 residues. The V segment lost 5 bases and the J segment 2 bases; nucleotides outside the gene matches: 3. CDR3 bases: TGTGCCAGCAGTACCGGGACAGGGGCTGGAAACACCATATATTTT. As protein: CASSTGTGAGNTIYF.

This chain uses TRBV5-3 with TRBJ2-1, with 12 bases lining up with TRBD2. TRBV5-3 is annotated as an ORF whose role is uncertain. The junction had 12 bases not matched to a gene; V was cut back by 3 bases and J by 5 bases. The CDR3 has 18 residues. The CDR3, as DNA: TGTGCCAGAAGCTCCAGATATTTTGGACTAGCGGGGAACAATGAGCAGTTCTTC. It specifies CARSSRYFGLAGNNEQFF.

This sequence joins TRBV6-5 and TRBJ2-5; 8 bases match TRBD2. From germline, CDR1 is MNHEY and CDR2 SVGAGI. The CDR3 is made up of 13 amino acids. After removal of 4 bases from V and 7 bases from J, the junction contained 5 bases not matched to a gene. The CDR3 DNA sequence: TGTGCCAGCAGTTTGGGACTAGGTGGGACCCAGTACTTC. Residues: CASSLGLGGTQYF.